This T cell receptor beta chain was captured by sequencing in a study of blood T cell repertoires in COVID-19 (dated by TCRdb to 2018 to 2020). A note on the overall study: Samples from collaborators originated in the United States, Italy and Spain and spanned both the acute and convalescent phases of COVID-19. The material from the prospective study consisted of cDNA or gDNA derived from T cells, B-cell-depleted T cells, or PBMCs. Deeply sampled blood TCRbeta repertoires from subjects exposed to, actively infected with, or recovered from COVID-19 were included in the dataset. The repertoires were released in a freely available public database meant as a resource for research on the immune response to SARS-CoV-2. Samples were obtained from the ongoing ImmuneRACE study (first 160 participants) and from some 1,300 subjects provided by 6 global collaborators. Nearly every sample came with metadata listing a de-identified subject ID, COVID-19 status, age in years and sex. Where HLA class I and class II types were available, the types were taken from metadata supplied by the sample provider, not from assay-based typing. The paper's findings and limits, for the study overall: How much clinical and demographic metadata was included differed by source and by participant, and the metadata was provided uncurated.

Each collaborating institution followed its own protocols to collect whole blood in K2EDTA tubes. Collaborator samples were shipped for TCRbeta analysis as frozen whole blood, isolated PBMCs, or DNA extracted from either sample type. The immunoSEQ Assay, a bias-controlled multiplex PCR, was used to amplify TCRbeta CDR3 regions from genomic DNA. In the original analysis: The number of nucleated cells in each sample was estimated by amplification of reference gene primers within the assay. Sequence reads were collapsed and filtered to measure the absolute abundance of every unique TCRbeta CDR3 rearrangement. Productive Simpson clonality was computed per sample as the square root of Simpson's diversity index over productive rearrangements. In TCRdb, the immuneACCESS table is reduced to in-frame sequences with V and J assigned. These tables do not hold every clone; where another copy was compared, an unresolved V gene accounts for under half, and the others remain unexplained. The V and J calls and clone size come from that table; D and trimming were worked out from the DNA. This sample comprises roughly 100,000 clones, almost 90% of them detected only once. The ten largest clones capture approximately 8.7% of the sample.

Reading the germline V gene gives CDR1 SNHLY and CDR2 FYNNEI. V is pruned by 7 bases and J by 3 bases, leaving 9 bases of the junction without a gene match. The CDR3, cysteine through phenylalanine, is 15 amino acids long. Left in the record is the CDR3 DNA by itself, 45 bases read in frame from the first base. About this clone itself: Its antigen remains unidentified. The sample holds no much larger clone one base away, and base qualities are not on file.

The V and J genes are TRBV2 and TRBJ1-3; 7 junctional bases match TRBD1. Sequences were obtained from peripheral blood. This TCR derives from a woman aged 70-85 years with acute or convalescent COVID-19. The sequence in DNA is TGTGCCAGCAAAAAAGACAGGGTTGGTGGAAACACCATATATTTT. Translation gives CASKKDRVGGNTIYF.